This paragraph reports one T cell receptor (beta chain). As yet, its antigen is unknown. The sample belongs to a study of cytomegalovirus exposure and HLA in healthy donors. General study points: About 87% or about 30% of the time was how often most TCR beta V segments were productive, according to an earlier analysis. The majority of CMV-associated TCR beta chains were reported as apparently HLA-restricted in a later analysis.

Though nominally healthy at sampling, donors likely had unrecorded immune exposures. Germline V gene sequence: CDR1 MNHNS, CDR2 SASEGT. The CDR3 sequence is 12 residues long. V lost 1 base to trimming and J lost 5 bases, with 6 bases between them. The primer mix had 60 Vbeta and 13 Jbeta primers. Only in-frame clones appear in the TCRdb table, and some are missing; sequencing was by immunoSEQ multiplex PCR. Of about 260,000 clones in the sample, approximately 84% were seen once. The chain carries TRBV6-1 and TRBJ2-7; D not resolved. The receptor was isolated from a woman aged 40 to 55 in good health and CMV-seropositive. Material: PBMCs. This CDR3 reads CASSEVRNEQYF. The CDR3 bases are TGTGCCAGCAGTGAAGTGAGAAACGAGCAGTACTTC.